This T cell receptor beta chain is from a study of CD8 T cells in ankylosing spondylitis. Study-wide findings and caveats: What appeared characteristic of ankylosing spondylitis blood was a TCR beta motif of 7 or 8 highly homologous variants.

Of note for this clonotype: What it recognizes is unknown.

TCRdb independently ran MiXCR on the 5' RACE reads; one entry per CDR3 protein. The profile shows 300,000 to 400,000 distinct CDR3 sequences, about a fifth of them singletons. V lost 5 bases and J 1 base, leaving 16 bases between the germline ends. The germline CDR1 and CDR2 sequences are LNHNV and YYDKDF (reference sequence). The CDR3 runs 16 residues. The specimen sequenced was blood, either unsorted or a sorted T cell fraction (not recorded which). This chain connects TRBV15 to TRBJ2-3; the D gene is possibly TRBD1 (6 bases). The TCR originated in a male donor with ankylosing spondylitis. CDR3 amino acids: CATSLRRQAGTDTQYF. The DNA of the CDR3 is TGTGCCACCAGCCTCCGTAGACAGGCGGGCACAGATACGCAGTATTTT. The whole variable domain, remainder taken from reference TRBV15 and TRBJ2-3, is DAMVIQNPRYQVTQFGKPVTLSCSQTLNHNVMYWYQQKSSQAPKLLFHYYDKDFNNEADTPDNFQSRRPNTSFCFLDIRSPGLGDTAMYLCATSLRRQAGTDTQYFGPGTRLTVL.